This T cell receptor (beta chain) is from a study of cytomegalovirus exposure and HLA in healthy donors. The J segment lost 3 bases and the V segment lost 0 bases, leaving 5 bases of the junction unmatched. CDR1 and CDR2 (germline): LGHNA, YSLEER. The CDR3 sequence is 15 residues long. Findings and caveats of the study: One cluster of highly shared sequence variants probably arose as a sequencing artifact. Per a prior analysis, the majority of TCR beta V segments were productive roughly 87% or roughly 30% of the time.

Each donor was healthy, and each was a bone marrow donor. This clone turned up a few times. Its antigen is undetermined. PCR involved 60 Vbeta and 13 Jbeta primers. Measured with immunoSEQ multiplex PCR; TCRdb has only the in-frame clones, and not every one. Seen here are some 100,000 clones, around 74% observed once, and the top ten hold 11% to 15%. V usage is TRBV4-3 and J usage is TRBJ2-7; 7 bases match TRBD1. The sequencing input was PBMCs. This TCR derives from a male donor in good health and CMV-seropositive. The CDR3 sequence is CASSQDRDSNYEQYF. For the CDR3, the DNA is TGCGCCAGCAGCCAAGACCGGGACAGCAACTACGAGCAGTACTTC.